This TCR beta chain was retrieved from a study of blood T cell repertoires in COVID-19. About the research overall: The United States, Italy and Spain were the sources of the acute and convalescent COVID-19 samples. T cells, B-cell-depleted T cells, or PBMCs supplied cDNA or gDNA.

Original handling: How many nucleated cells were present was estimated from reference gene primer amplification. TCRdb keeps only in-frame clones here, not all; method: immunoSEQ multiplex PCR. The V and J calls and the clone size are those of that table, but D and trimming were determined from the DNA. The table shows tens of thousands of clones, with 70% to 90% occurring only once. Between the trimmed V and J ends, which lost 7 bases and 4 bases, there was a span of 11 bases. Germline V gene lookup returns CDR1 MNHNY and CDR2 SVGAGI (reference sequence). The CDR3 contains 13 residues. This TCR was sampled from a man between 45 and 60 years old with active or convalescent COVID-19. The chain links TRBV6-6 to TRBJ1-3, with D possibly TRBD1 on 6 matching bases. Sequencing was performed on peripheral blood. The CDR3 sequence: CASKYDRGNTIYF. The CDR3 DNA reads TGTGCCAGCAAATATGACAGGGGAAACACCATATATTTT.